Listed below are T cell receptor beta chains from one sample, sequenced in a study of T cells in tumors after PD-1 blockade. Sequencing was performed with immunoSEQ multiplex PCR; in TCRdb, only in-frame clones are kept and a portion is missing. The sample records 54,000 or so clones, around 80% being singletons. The sequences come from PBMCs, collected before anti-PD-1 treatment. These receptors all stem from a human donor with basal cell carcinoma. Each CDR3 is given without its conserved first and last residue. The D gene is left open where the match is weak.

NA TRBV3-1/TRBV3-2 ASSRGQTNNEKLF
NA TRBV6-5 ASSRSSGNTIY
NA TRBV5-4 ASSGKGMNTEAF
NA TRBV5-1 ASREGTGNTEAF
NA TRBV18 ASSAGANTEAF
NA TRBV19 ASSISPDPLTYEQY
TRBD2 TRBV29-1 SVAGLAGGNEQF
NA TRBV6-5 ASKENTEAF
TRBD2 TRBV5-5 ASSFRFSGGVSSYNEQF
TRBD1 TRBV6-5 ASSYSGQGASTEAF